A single sample gave rise to the 15 T cell receptor beta chains below, sequenced in a study of T cell responses to AZD1222 COVID-19 vaccine (dated by TCRdb to the early 2020s). Preparation of the library involved the immunoSEQ multiplex PCR assay. TCRdb holds this immuneACCESS table with in-frame rearrangements only. Some clones are missing; in checked studies, unresolved V genes explain under half, and the rest has no known cause. A total of under 75,000 clones appear in this sample, roughly 85% of them only once. The ten largest clonotypes hold around 21% of the sample. According to the study, the label for this sample's time point signals: baseline before first vaccination. Material: peripheral blood, obtained on day 0 of AZD1222 vaccination. All receptors come from an adult in good health.

This clone was picked up a small number of times. Other nucleotide sequences from this sample produce the same CDR3. The genes are TRBV19 and TRBJ2-7; the D gene is possibly TRBD2 (5 bases). Germline loops: CDR1 LNHDA, CDR2 SQIVND (reference sequence). Deletions cut 1 base from V and 6 bases from J, with 7 bases between. This CDR3 has 12 amino acids. The DNA for the CDR3 is TGTGCCAGTAGTATAGGAGGGCGCGAGCAGTACTTC. It is translated as CASSIGGREQYF.

This rearrangement joins TRBV19 to TRBJ1-5; 7 bases map to TRBD1. The germline CDR1 and CDR2 sequences are LNHDA and SQIVND (reference sequence). The V gene end was trimmed by 4 bases and the J gene end by 6 bases; junction bases not matched to a gene: 12. The CDR3 contains 16 residues. The DNA for the CDR3 is TGTGCCAGTAGTACTCCGGGACAGCTCTATTCTCAGCCCCAGCATTTT. Protein: CASSTPGQLYSQPQHF.

The V and J genes are TRBV5-1 and TRBJ2-7; D gene unclear. Trimming removed 0 bases from V and 6 bases from J, with 10 bases in between. Germline loops: CDR1 SGHRS, CDR2 YFSETQ. CDR3 size: 13 residues. The CDR3 DNA reads TGCGCCAGCAGCTTGGATTATGTCCCCGAGCAGTACTTC. This translates into CASSLDYVPEQYF. The complete variable domain, with remaining parts taken from reference TRBV5-1 and TRBJ2-7, reads KAGVTQTPRYLIKTRGQQVTLSCSPISGHRSVSWYQQTPGQGLQFLFEYFSETQRNKGNFPGRFSGRQFSNSRSEMNVSTLELGDSALYLCASSLDYVPEQYFGPGTRLTVT.

This chain joins TRBV18 and TRBJ2-5, with 8 bases lining up with TRBD2. Looked up from germline, CDR1 is KGHSH and CDR2 is LQKENI. CDR3 length: 15 residues. With V trimmed by 4 bases and J by 1 base, 5 bases remained unmatched. CDR3 region: CASSRREGGQETQYF. CDR3 coding DNA: TGTGCCAGCTCACGCCGGGAGGGCGGCCAAGAGACCCAGTACTTC.

This clone has a single count. This rearrangement joins TRBV15 to TRBJ1-4; D call uncertain. The CDR3 totals 12 residues. Trimming left V 3 bases short and J 8 bases short, with 7 bases between. CDR1 and CDR2 (germline): LNHNV, YYDKDF (reference sequence). CDR3: CATSSSGEKLFF. The CDR3, as DNA: TGTGCCACCAGCAGTAGTGGCGAAAAACTGTTTTTT. The whole variable domain, filled in from reference TRBV15 and TRBJ1-4, reads DAMVIQNPRYQVTQFGKPVTLSCSQTLNHNVMYWYQQKSSQAPKLLFHYYDKDFNNEADTPDNFQSRRPNTSFCFLDIRSPGLGDTAMYLCATSSSGEKLFFGSGTQLSVL.

The V call is TRBV7-2, the J call TRBJ2-7; no reliable D call. Germline values: CDR1 SGHTA, CDR2 FQGNSA. The CDR3 contains 14 residues. The germline V and J ends were trimmed by 1 base and 3 bases, with 10 bases remaining between them. CDR3 sequence: CASSLGNKVYEQYF. In nucleotides, the CDR3 is TGTGCCAGCAGCTTAGGGAACAAAGTCTACGAGCAGTACTTC.

CDR3 amino acids: CASSPPGADSNSPLHF. The CDR3 DNA reads as TGTGCCAGCTCACCTCCCGGCGCGGACTCTAATTCACCCCTCCACTTT. J is TRBJ1-6 and V is TRBV18; D call uncertain. CDR3 size: 16 residues. Trimming pared 3 bases from V and 6 bases from J, leaving 15 bases between. Germline values: CDR1 KGHSH, CDR2 LQKENI. The variable domain in full, with the rest retrieved from reference TRBV18 and TRBJ1-6, is NAGVMQNPRHLVRRRGQEARLRCSPMKGHSHVYWYRQLPEEGLKFMVYLQKENIIDESGMPKERFSAEFPKEGPSILRIQQVVRGDSAAYFCASSPPGADSNSPLHFGNGTRLTVT.

The CDR3 protein is CASSETSGRPSEQFF. The CDR3 coding sequence is TGCGCCAGCAGTGAGACTAGCGGGAGACCGAGTGAGCAGTTCTTC. The chain links TRBV10-2 to TRBJ2-1; 11 positions agree with TRBD2. V lost 2 bases, J lost 9 bases, and 6 bases stayed unmatched. The germline gives CDR1 WSHSY, CDR2 SAAADI. The CDR3 contains 15 residues.

This chain links TRBV5-8 with TRBJ1-2, with D tentatively TRBD1 (5 bases). Germline V gives CDR1 SGHTS, CDR2 YDEGEE. The CDR3 spans 12 residues. Trimming took 3 bases from V and 4 from J, leaving 7 bases between them. This CDR3 reads CASSWDLYGYTF. CDR3 DNA: TGTGCCAGCAGCTGGGACCTCTATGGCTACACCTTC.

CDR3 nucleotides: TGCGCCAGCAGCTTGGGACTCGGCTACAATGAGCAGTTCTTC. Translating gives CASSLGLGYNEQFF. This sequence joins TRBV5-1 and TRBJ2-1; D uncertain. The CDR3 has 14 residues. The V end was cut by 0 bases, the J end by 3 bases, with 7 bases between. CDR1 SGHRS and CDR2 YFSETQ come from the germline V gene.

This clone turned up a few times. This chain joins TRBV7-2 and TRBJ2-7; D is unresolved. Germline V gene lookup returns CDR1 SGHTA and CDR2 FQGNSA. V lost 4 bases and J lost 3, with 19 bases in between. The CDR3 contains 16 residues. CDR3 sequence: CASSSQGAGLGYEQYF. The CDR3 DNA reads as TGTGCCAGCAGCTCCCAAGGAGCCGGGTTGGGCTACGAGCAGTACTTC.

The V gene is TRBV19, the J gene TRBJ1-2; D uncertain. Germline loops: CDR1 LNHDA, CDR2 SQIVND (reference sequence). This CDR3 region has 13 residues. V gave up 5 bases and J gave up 8 bases, with 15 bases separating them. The CDR3 nucleotides read TGTGCCAGTAGTGAGACGATGATGAGGGGCTACACCTTC. It specifies CASSETMMRGYTF.

The chain recombines TRBV11-3 with TRBJ1-1; 7 bases agree with TRBD1. Looked up from germline, CDR1 is SGHNT and CDR2 is YENEEA. This CDR3 has 17 residues. After removal of 5 bases from V and 1 base from J, the junction contained 13 bases not matched to a gene. The CDR3 sequence: CASSPELPDRANTEAFF. The CDR3 region has the DNA TGTGCCAGCAGCCCTGAACTCCCCGACAGGGCGAACACTGAAGCTTTCTTT.

This sequence joins TRBV5-1 and TRBJ1-5; D unclear. From germline, CDR1 is SGHRS and CDR2 YFSETQ. This CDR3 is 15 amino acids long. V was trimmed by 4 bases and J by 5 bases, leaving 16 bases between them. The CDR3: CASSISFGPHQPQHF. As DNA, the CDR3 is TGCGCCAGCAGCATTAGTTTTGGACCGCATCAGCCCCAGCATTTT.

The rearrangement links TRBV10-1 to TRBJ1-1, with D perhaps TRBD1 (6 bases). This CDR3 region has 16 residues. Germline lookup yields CDR1 WNHNN and CDR2 SYGVQD (reference sequence). The germline V and J ends were trimmed by 6 bases and 5 bases, with 22 bases remaining between them. This chain's CDR3 is CASSDLQGRTETEAFF. The DNA for the CDR3 is TGCGCCAGCAGCGATCTACAGGGAAGGACGGAGACTGAAGCTTTCTTT.